The TCR beta chain described here comes from a study of T cells after posttransplantation cyclophosphamide. Study-wide points: Later post-transplant blood repertoires were often dominated by donor CD8+ memory clones. Tissue-infiltrating T cells from skin or gut overlapped little with blood T cells. Recipient CMV seropositivity and CMV reactivation strongly tracked TRB clonality.

Busulfan-fludarabine conditioning, marrow transplant, and cyclophosphamide on days +3 and +4 were administered. The CDR3 length is 16 residues. Trimming stripped 1 base from V and 0 bases from J, with 10 bases between. Germline-derived CDR1 and CDR2 are SGHDN and FVKESK. Notes on this clone: Its antigen is undetermined.

The data were produced by immunoSEQ multiplex PCR, yet TCRdb's version contains in-frame clones alone and is incomplete. The table has 30,000 to 45,000 clones, around 80% seen once; the top ten hold roughly 7.4%. This receptor was taken from a female patient between 35 and 55 years old who received an allogeneic stem cell transplant from a related donor, was CMV-positive, and had no GVHD. Some T cells may be provided by the graft donor. The material was CD4+ T cells sorted from blood, obtained 1,800 to 2,000 days after a stem cell transplant with posttransplant cyclophosphamide. The V gene is TRBV14, the J gene TRBJ2-4; tentative D call: TRBD2 (6 bases). In nucleotides, the CDR3 is TGTGCCAGCAGCCAAGTTGGGGGACTAGCCAAAAACATTCAGTACTTC. Its protein product is CASSQVGGLAKNIQYF.